Sequencing of this TCR beta chain was carried out in a study of cytomegalovirus exposure and HLA in healthy donors. Study-wide results and caveats: Because they were indistinguishable, some V segments, including TRBV6-2 and TRBV6-3, were excluded. On later analysis, the bulk of CMV-associated TCR beta chains appeared to be HLA-restricted.

The PCR was carried out with 60 Vbeta primers and 13 Jbeta primers. Libraries were prepared by immunoSEQ multiplex PCR; TCRdb keeps only in-frame clonotypes and omits some of them. This table holds roughly 81,000 clones, over 70% found once. The CDR3 has 17 residues. Germline V gene sequence: CDR1 MGHRA, CDR2 YSYEKL. Trimming took 1 base from V and 3 from J; bases not matched to a gene: 8. As to this clone: Its antigen is currently unknown.

Sequenced input: PBMCs. This receptor was identified in a boy aged 5-17 years in good health and CMV-seronegative. This chain connects TRBV4-1 to TRBJ2-1; 8 bases match TRBD2. The CDR3 spells CASSQGPRGGYYNEQFF. The CDR3 nucleotides are TGCGCCAGCAGCCAAGGTCCTCGCGGGGGGTACTACAATGAGCAGTTCTTC.